This record looks at one T cell receptor (beta chain) sequence and its context. Clones were read by immunoSEQ multiplex PCR, and TCRdb kept only the in-frame ones, dropping some. The table includes about 230,000 clones, about nine tenths detected once. This sample stems from a study of blood T cell repertoires in COVID-19. The V segment lost 3 bases and the J segment 2 bases; nucleotides outside the gene matches: 12. The CDR3 runs 19 residues. CDR1 and CDR2 from the germline V gene are MGHRA and YSYEKL. The sequencing input was peripheral blood. The gene calls are TRBV4-1 and TRBJ2-7; 14 bases fit TRBD2. This sequence was found in a man between 50 and 59 years old with COVID-19, enrolled during active disease. CDR3 loop: CASSQLPGLAGVRPYEQYF. The CDR3 DNA is TGCGCCAGCAGCCAGCTGCCGGGACTAGCGGGAGTCCGACCCTACGAGCAGTACTTC.